Listed here are 16 T cell receptor beta chains from one sample, sequenced in a study of T-cell memory formation after mild COVID-19. One entry per CDR3 protein results from TCRdb running MiXCR on the 5' RACE reads. The table lists roughly 400,000 distinct CDR3 sequences, roughly 18% of them singletons. The sample was PBMCs or a T cell subset sorted from them (not recorded which). These receptors came from a man between 18 and 29 years old who had mild COVID-19 (a few samples of this study predate the infection). Cell type and time point are not known.

The chain combines TRBV10-2 with TRBJ1-1, with D possibly matching TRBD1 (5 bases). This CDR3 spans 14 amino acids. The germline gives CDR1 WSHSY, CDR2 SAAADI. Trimming stripped 7 bases from V and 4 bases from J, with 16 bases between. CDR3 DNA sequence: TGCGCCAGCATCCACGAGGGGCCGGGCACTGAAGCTTTCTTT. This encodes CASIHEGPGTEAFF.

The J gene is TRBJ2-6, the V gene TRBV6-5; perhaps TRBD1 as D (6 bases). The CDR3 runs to 18 residues. Germline V lookup: CDR1 MNHEY, CDR2 SVGAGI. Trimming shortened V by 2 bases and J by 0 bases, and 14 bases separated the two germline ends. The CDR3 DNA is TGTGCCAGCAGTTACGGGGTACAGGGATTCTCTGGGGCCAACGTCCTGACTTTC. This encodes CASSYGVQGFSGANVLTF.

The J gene is TRBJ2-7, the V gene TRBV7-6; D remains ambiguous. Trimming shortened V by 1 base and J by 2 bases, and 15 bases separated the two germline ends. From germline, CDR1 is SGHVS and CDR2 FNYEAQ. The CDR3 extends over 16 amino acids. The CDR3 is CASSLDPGPDAYEQYF. Written as DNA, the CDR3 is TGTGCCAGCAGCTTAGATCCGGGTCCGGACGCCTACGAGCAGTACTTC.

This clonotype occurred once. The chain joins TRBV27 to TRBJ2-1, with a weak D call TRBD2 (6 bases). CDR3 length: 15 amino acids. Germline V gene lookup returns CDR1 MNHEY and CDR2 SMNVEV (reference sequence). V was shortened by 7 bases and J by 7 bases, with 20 bases between the two germline ends. CDR3 bases: TGTGCCAGCAAGGGAGGCTGGTCTTCGAGGAATGAGCAGTTCTTC. Its protein is CASKGGWSSRNEQFF.

This clonotype occurred many times. The genes are TRBV19 and TRBJ1-3; a weak D match, TRBD1 (5 bases). The V and J ends lost 7 bases and 0 bases respectively, with 16 bases between them. The CDR3 is 16 amino acids. CDR1 and CDR2 (germline): LNHDA, SQIVND (reference sequence). The CDR3 loop is CASTTFNRNSGNTIYF. The DNA of the CDR3 is TGTGCCAGTACTACCTTCAACAGGAACTCTGGAAACACCATATATTTT.

This chain connects TRBV5-4 to TRBJ1-1; 7 nucleotides line up with TRBD1. Germline lookup yields CDR1 SGHNT and CDR2 YYREEE (reference sequence). Trimming took 4 bases from V and 1 from J; bases not matched to a gene: 10. The CDR3 is made up of 16 amino acids. The CDR3 DNA reads TGTGCCAGCAGCCCTATTTCAGGGGGGAAGAACACTGAAGCTTTCTTT. Translated, it gives CASSPISGGKNTEAFF.

The V and J genes are TRBV20-1 and TRBJ1-1; D is unresolved. The CDR3 loop spans 14 amino acids. Per the germline V gene, CDR1 is DFQATT and CDR2 is SNEGSKA (reference sequence). The ends were cut back, 0 bases at V and 1 base at J, with 9 bases in the middle. CDR3 nucleotide sequence: TGCAGTGCTAGAGATACGGGGAGGAACACTGAAGCTTTCTTT. It translates to CSARDTGRNTEAFF.

The chain employs TRBV29-1 and TRBJ2-5; TRBD1 matches at 7 bases. The CDR3 runs 15 residues. The germline V gene has CDR1 SQVTM and CDR2 ANQGSEA. Trimming removed 5 bases from V and 3 bases from J; junction bases left unmatched: 12. CDR3 loop: CSVSLSWDSEETQYF. CDR3 nucleotide sequence: TGCAGCGTTAGTCTCTCTTGGGACAGCGAAGAGACCCAGTACTTC.

The chain is built from TRBV20-1 and TRBJ2-5; D gene unclear. There are 14 residues in the CDR3. Germline CDR1 reads DFQATT; CDR2 reads SNEGSKA (reference sequence). The V end was cut by 0 bases, the J end by 2 bases, with 10 bases between. DNA for the CDR3: TGCAGTGCTAGAGATTTACGTACTCAAGAGACCCAGTACTTC. Its protein is CSARDLRTQETQYF.

The chain recombines TRBV7-7 with TRBJ2-3, with a tentative D call TRBD1 (6 bases). The germline V gene has CDR1 SSHAT and CDR2 FNYEAQ (reference sequence). The CDR3 extends over 13 amino acids. The CDR3 spells CATSQGSTDTQYF. The DNA of the CDR3 is TGTGCTACCTCGCAGGGGAGCACAGATACGCAGTATTTT.

The chain employs TRBV12-3 or TRBV12-4 and TRBJ1-2; 7 bases agree with TRBD1. The CDR3 consists of 17 residues. Germline trimming cut 7 bases from V and 4 bases from J; bases unmatched to any gene: 18. CDR3 DNA sequence: TGTGCCAGCACCCCGGAAGGGGGCAGGGCGAATATCTATGGCTACACCTTC. Amino acids: CASTPEGGRANIYGYTF.

The V and J genes are TRBV7-9 and TRBJ2-5; D is undetermined. This CDR3 comprises 12 residues. From germline, CDR1 is SEHNR and CDR2 FQNEAQ (reference sequence). V lost 5 bases, J lost 5 bases, and 9 bases lay in between. The CDR3 nucleotides read TGTGCCAGCAGCGCACAACCTGAGACCCAGTACTTC. Its protein is CASSAQPETQYF.

This clonotype was counted a few times. The chain is built from TRBV4-1 and TRBJ1-1; D unresolved. In germline, CDR1 is MGHRA, CDR2 YSYEKL. The CDR3 is 14 amino acids. V gave up 2 bases and J gave up 1 base, with 8 bases separating them. The DNA of the CDR3 is TGCGCCAGCAGCCAATTGAGGGAGAACACTGAAGCTTTCTTT. Protein product: CASSQLRENTEAFF.

V gene TRBV7-9 combines with J gene TRBJ2-1; 8 bases are a match to TRBD1. The CDR3 totals 14 residues. Germline V gene data show CDR1 as SEHNR and CDR2 as FQNEAQ (reference sequence). V lost 5 bases, J lost 6 bases, and 6 bases stayed unmatched. In DNA form, the CDR3 reads TGTGCCAGCAGCCGTCAGGGGGCTTTCAATGAGCAGTTCTTC. It yields the protein CASSRQGAFNEQFF.

The chain has TRBV20-1 and TRBJ2-1; possibly TRBD2 for D (5 bases). Between the trimmed V and J ends, which lost 3 bases and 5 bases, there was a span of 17 bases. The CDR3 covers 15 residues. CDR1 is DFQATT, CDR2 SNEGSKA, per germline (reference sequence). CDR3 loop: CSASPTRSGDNEQFF. Here the CDR3 DNA reads TGCAGTGCTAGTCCCACTAGGTCCGGGGACAATGAGCAGTTCTTC.

The rearrangement uses TRBV5-1 and TRBJ2-2; 7 bases map to TRBD1. Trimming cost V 2 bases and J 5 bases; bases outside gene matches: 3. The CDR3 has 14 amino acids. Germline V gene data show CDR1 as SGHRS and CDR2 as YFSETQ. CDR3 coding DNA: TGCGCCAGCAGCTTTGGACAGGAGACCGGGGAGCTGTTTTTT. Protein sequence: CASSFGQETGELFF.